This TCR beta chain was sequenced in a study of blood T cells in healthy people across ages. Study-wide findings and caveats: Investigators viewed diversity estimates from one million T cells as underestimates, the study reported.

In this sample, this clonotype turned up a few times. What it binds is unknown. V gave up 5 bases and J gave up 10 bases; unmatched junction bases: 16. Germline V lookup: CDR1 SEHNR, CDR2 FQNEAQ (reference sequence). The CDR3 has 17 amino acids. Together with a sample-barcoded 5' primer, a J-beta primer mix was included in a second PCR lasting roughly 6 to 12 cycles. TCRdb recomputed calls from the 5' RACE reads with MiXCR, one row per CDR3 protein. The sample has approximately 800,000 distinct CDR3 sequences, roughly 60% seen once. The chain carries TRBV7-9 and TRBJ2-1, with 11 bases fitting TRBD2. This clonotype originated in a man younger than 40 in good health. What was sequenced was blood. The CDR3 DNA reads as TGTGCCAGCAGCCCCGGGACTAGCGGAGCCGCGGTCAGAGAGCAGTTCTTC. Translation gives CASSPGTSGAAVREQFF.